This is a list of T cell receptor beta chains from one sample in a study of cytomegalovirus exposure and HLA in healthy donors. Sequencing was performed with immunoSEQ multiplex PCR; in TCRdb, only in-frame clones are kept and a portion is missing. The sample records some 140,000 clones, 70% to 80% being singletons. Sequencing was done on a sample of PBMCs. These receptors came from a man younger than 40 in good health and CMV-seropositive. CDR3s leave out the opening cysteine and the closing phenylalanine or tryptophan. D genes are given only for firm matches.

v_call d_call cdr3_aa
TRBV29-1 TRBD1 SVETGGKTDTQY
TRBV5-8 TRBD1 ASSFWGTDEQY
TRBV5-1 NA ASSLASISASSFSYNEQF
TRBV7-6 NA ASSFAFTGLYGYT
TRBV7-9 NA ASSYDRNTEAF
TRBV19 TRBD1 ASSLEVHLSRDSGDTIY
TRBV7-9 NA ASSLAGGIRNTEAF
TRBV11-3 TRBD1 ASSLDYPGQAIMNTEAF
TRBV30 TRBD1 AWSGRQGENQPQH
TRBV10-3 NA AISGGGGSQPQH
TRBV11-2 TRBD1 ASSFPGQGVYEQY
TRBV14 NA ASSQVFAGIDGYT
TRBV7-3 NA ASSPGENPTEAF
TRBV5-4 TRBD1 ASSPQGAGTSSEQY
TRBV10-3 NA AIRGGASEDTQY
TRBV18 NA ASSPERFTYNEQF
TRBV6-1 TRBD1 ASSDGFRDRGRRQPQH
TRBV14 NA ASSPSGPTEAF
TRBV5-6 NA ASSRTEIAYNEQF
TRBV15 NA ATSRLLRDTEGDGYT
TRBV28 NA ASSPPGGANYGYT
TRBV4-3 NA ASSQDLRIAGNTIY
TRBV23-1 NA ASNQDHPKHSETEKLF
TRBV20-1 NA SAITEETQY
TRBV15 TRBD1 ATSRGQGGEETQY
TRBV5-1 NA ASSFTTGFTDTQY
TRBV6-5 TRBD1 ASSPRTGIHEQY
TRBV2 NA ASSGEAQPQH
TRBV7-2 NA ASSLVVLRADSPNTEAF
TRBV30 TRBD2 AWSPSTSGGDKQF
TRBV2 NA ASRAQGLSEKLF
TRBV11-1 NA ASSFGPNLEKLF
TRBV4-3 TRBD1 ASSTGTGPNTEAF
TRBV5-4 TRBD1 ASSLGTGEETQY
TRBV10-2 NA ASSESDSGSYEQY
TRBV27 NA ASSLGGEKLF